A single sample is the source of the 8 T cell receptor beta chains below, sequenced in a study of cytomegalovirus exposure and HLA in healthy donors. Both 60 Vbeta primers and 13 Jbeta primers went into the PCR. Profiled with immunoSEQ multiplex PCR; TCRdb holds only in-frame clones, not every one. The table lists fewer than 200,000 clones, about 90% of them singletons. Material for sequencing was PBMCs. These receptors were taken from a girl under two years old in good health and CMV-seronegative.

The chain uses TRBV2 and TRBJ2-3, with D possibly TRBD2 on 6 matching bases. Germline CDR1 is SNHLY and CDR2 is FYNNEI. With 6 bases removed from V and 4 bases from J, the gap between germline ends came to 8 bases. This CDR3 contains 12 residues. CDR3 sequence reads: CASSRRADTQYF. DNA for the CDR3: TGTGCCAGCAGCCGGAGGGCAGATACGCAGTATTTT.

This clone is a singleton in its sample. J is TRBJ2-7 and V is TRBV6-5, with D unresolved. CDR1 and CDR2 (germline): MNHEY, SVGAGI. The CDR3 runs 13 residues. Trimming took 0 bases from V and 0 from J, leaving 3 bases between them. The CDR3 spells CASSYSASYEQYF. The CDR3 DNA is TGTGCCAGCAGTTACTCGGCCTCCTACGAGCAGTACTTC.

The CDR3 DNA sequence: TGTGCCAGTAGTCTCGACACCGCTAACTATGGCTACACCTTC. Protein product: CASSLDTANYGYTF. This chain joins TRBV19 and TRBJ1-2; D ambiguous. Germline CDR1 LNHDA, CDR2 SQIVND (reference sequence). The length of the CDR3 is 14 residues. V shed 5 bases and J shed 0 bases, with 10 bases lying between them.

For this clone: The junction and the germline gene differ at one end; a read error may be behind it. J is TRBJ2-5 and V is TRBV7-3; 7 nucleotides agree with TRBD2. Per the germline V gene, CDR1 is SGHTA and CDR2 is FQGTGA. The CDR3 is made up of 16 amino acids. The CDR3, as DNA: TGTGTCAGCAGCCGGGCCCCAGGACTAGGGGCTGTGACCCAGTACTTC. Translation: CVSSRAPGLGAVTQYF.

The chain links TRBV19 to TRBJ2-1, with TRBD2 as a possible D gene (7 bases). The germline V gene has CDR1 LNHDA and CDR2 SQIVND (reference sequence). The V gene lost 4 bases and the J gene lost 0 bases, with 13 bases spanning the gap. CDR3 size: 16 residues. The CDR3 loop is CASSTPRGGSYNEQFF. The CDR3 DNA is TGTGCCAGTAGTACTCCTAGGGGGGGCTCCTACAATGAGCAGTTCTTC.

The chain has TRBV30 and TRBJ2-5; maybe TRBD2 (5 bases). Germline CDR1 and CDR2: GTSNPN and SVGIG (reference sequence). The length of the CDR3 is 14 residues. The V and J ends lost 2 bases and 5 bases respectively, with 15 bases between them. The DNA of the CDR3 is TGTGCCTGGAGTCTCGCGCGGAGAGGGGAGACCCAGTACTTC. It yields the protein CAWSLARRGETQYF.

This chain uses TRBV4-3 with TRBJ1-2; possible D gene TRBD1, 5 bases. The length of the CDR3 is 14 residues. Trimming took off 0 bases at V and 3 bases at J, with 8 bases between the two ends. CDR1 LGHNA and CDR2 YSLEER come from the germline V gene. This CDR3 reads CASSQEEGYYGYTF. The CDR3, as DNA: TGCGCCAGCAGCCAAGAGGAGGGGTACTATGGCTACACCTTC.

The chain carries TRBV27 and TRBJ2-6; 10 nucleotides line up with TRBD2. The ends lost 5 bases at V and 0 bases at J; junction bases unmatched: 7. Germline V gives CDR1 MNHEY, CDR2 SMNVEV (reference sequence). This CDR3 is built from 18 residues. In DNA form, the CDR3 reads TGTGCCAGCAGTCAGCTAGCGGGGGAACTCTCTGGGGCCAACGTCCTGACTTTC. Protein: CASSQLAGELSGANVLTF.